A single sample is the source of the 4 T cell receptor beta chains below, sequenced in a study of blood T cell repertoires in COVID-19. The assay was immunoSEQ multiplex PCR, and TCRdb's table has in-frame clones only and misses some. The sample consists of approximately 260,000 clones, 82% of them appearing once. The specimen sequenced was peripheral blood. The source is a woman aged 55-70 years with active or convalescent COVID-19.

This clone was counted once. This chain uses TRBV5-4 with TRBJ2-7; TRBD1 aligns across 8 bases. The CDR3 has 13 amino acids. Germline trimming cut 4 bases from V and 7 bases from J; bases unmatched to any gene: 7. Germline CDR1 is SGHNT and CDR2 is YYREEE (reference sequence). The chain's CDR3 is CASSADRAGEQYF. As DNA, the CDR3 is TGTGCCAGCAGCGCGGACAGGGCGGGAGAGCAGTACTTC.

The V call is TRBV7-3, the J call TRBJ2-2, with D tentatively TRBD2 (5 bases). This CDR3 comprises 15 residues. Germline CDR1 is SGHTA and CDR2 is FQGTGA. The V end lost 0 bases, the J end lost 4 bases, and 9 bases lay between the germline ends. DNA of the CDR3: TGTGCCAGCAGCTTAACCCCTCGGGGCACCGGGGAGCTGTTTTTT. Translating it yields CASSLTPRGTGELFF.

This rearrangement joins TRBV27 to TRBJ2-2; TRBD1 might be the D (6 bases). Germline CDR1 MNHEY, CDR2 SMNVEV (reference sequence). The CDR3 is made up of 14 amino acids. V was pared by 8 bases and J by 2 bases, with 12 bases between. CDR3: CASQQGFNTGELFF. CDR3 DNA: TGTGCCAGCCAACAGGGATTCAACACCGGGGAGCTGTTTTTT.

V is TRBV3-1 (or the pseudogene TRBV3-2) and J is TRBJ2-5; D is ambiguous. V lost 1 base to trimming and J lost 2 bases, with 17 bases between them. The germline V gene has CDR1 LGHDT and CDR2 YNNKEL (reference sequence). The CDR3 is made up of 17 amino acids. The CDR3 coding sequence is TGTGCCAGCAGCCAAGTTTCCGAACCGCGGATTCAAGAGACCCAGTACTTC. Protein product: CASSQVSEPRIQETQYF.